This T cell receptor beta chain was sequenced for a study of blood T cells in healthy people across ages. The V and J ends lost 1 base and 0 bases, in that order; junction bases with no gene match: 6. This CDR3 region has 18 residues. Germline loops: CDR1 LGHNA, CDR2 YNFKEQ. For the second PCR, which ran for about 7 to 11 cycles, a sample-barcoded 5' primer and a J-beta primer mix were used. MiXCR, applied by TCRdb to the 5' RACE reads, yields one record per CDR3 protein. The sample lists 540,000 or so distinct CDR3 sequences, 25% to 30% occurring once. This clonotype was detected only a few times. The rearrangement links TRBV4-2 to TRBJ2-1; TRBD2 agrees at 10 bases. The receptor was derived from a woman aged 65 to 85 in good health. The specimen was blood. CDR3 sequence (DNA): TGTGCCAGCAGCCAAGCACTAGCGGGGCGCAGCTCCTACAATGAGCAGTTCTTC. Translated: CASSQALAGRSSYNEQFF.